One and the same sample provided the 19 T cell receptor beta chains below, sequenced in a study of cytomegalovirus exposure and HLA in healthy donors. It was with 60 Vbeta and 13 Jbeta primers that the PCR ran. This table comes from immunoSEQ multiplex PCR, and its TCRdb copy is limited to in-frame clones, with some not included. This sample has 80,000 to 100,000 clones, with around 72% found just once. The sample taken for sequencing was PBMCs. The source of these receptors is a man aged 40-49 years in good health and CMV-seronegative.

J is TRBJ2-5 and V is TRBV5-1; the D gene is possibly TRBD2 (6 bases). The CDR3 runs to 14 residues. Germline CDR1 SGHRS, CDR2 YFSETQ. V was trimmed by 2 bases and J by 4 bases, leaving 12 bases between them. This CDR3 is CASSLGTGRETQYF. The CDR3 DNA is TGCGCCAGCAGCTTAGGGACTGGGCGAGAGACCCAGTACTTC.

This clone came up once. The chain links TRBV18 to TRBJ2-1, with 7 bases identical to TRBD1. J was trimmed by 3 bases and V by 4 bases; bases with no gene match: 3. The length of the CDR3 is 14 residues. The germline V gene has CDR1 KGHSH and CDR2 LQKENI. The CDR3 loop reads CASSRTGDYNEQFF. DNA of the CDR3: TGTGCCAGCTCACGTACAGGGGACTACAATGAGCAGTTCTTC.

The chain joins TRBV5-1 to TRBJ2-1; 10 nucleotides agree with TRBD1. V lost 4 bases to trimming and J lost 7 bases; unmatched junction nucleotides: 8. The CDR3 totals 15 residues. Germline V gives CDR1 SGHRS, CDR2 YFSETQ. The CDR3 here is CASSAGTGVGNEQFF. The DNA of the CDR3 is TGCGCCAGCAGCGCCGGGACAGGGGTTGGGAATGAGCAGTTCTTC.

The J gene is TRBJ2-3, the V gene TRBV13; 10 bases match TRBD2. The CDR3 runs 14 residues. The V gene's germline CDR1 is PRHDT and CDR2 FYEKMQ (reference sequence). The V gene end was trimmed by 5 bases and the J gene end by 4 bases; junction bases not matched to a gene: 3. This CDR3 reads CASSTGLAPDTQYF. The CDR3, as DNA: TGTGCCAGCAGCACGGGACTAGCGCCAGATACGCAGTATTTT.

The chain combines TRBV5-6 with TRBJ2-2; 13 bases fit TRBD2. Germline CDR1 is SGHDT and CDR2 is YYEEEE. The CDR3 is 16 amino acids. Trimming at V came to 2 bases and at J to 7 bases, leaving 5 bases not matched to a gene. CDR3 DNA: TGTGCCAGCAGCTTCACTAGCGGGGGGGCGAACGGGGAGCTGTTTTTT. This codes for CASSFTSGGANGELFF.

The rearrangement uses TRBV5-8 and TRBJ1-1; D is unclear. CDR1 is SGHTS and CDR2 is YDEGEE in the germline V gene. The CDR3 runs 12 residues. V was cut by 4 bases and J by 11 bases, with 15 bases left in between. The CDR3 sequence is CASSHGEVNAFF. The CDR3 DNA reads as TGTGCCAGCAGCCATGGCGAGGTGAATGCTTTCTTT.

The chain carries TRBV7-6 and TRBJ1-6, with D possibly matching TRBD1 (6 bases). Germline V gives CDR1 SGHVS, CDR2 FNYEAQ. V was pared by 4 bases and J by 7 bases, with 14 bases between. The CDR3 extends over 15 amino acids. CDR3 in DNA: TGTGCCAGCAGCTGGGGGGGGCAGGGGAATTCACCCCTCCACTTT. Residues: CASSWGGQGNSPLHF. The full variable domain, its missing parts supplied by reference TRBV7-6 and TRBJ1-6, is GAGVSQSPRYKVTKRGQDVALRCDPISGHVSLYWYRQALGQGPEFLTYFNYEAQQDKSGLPNDRFSAERPEGSISTLTIQRTEQRDSAMYRCASSWGGQGNSPLHFGNGTRLTVT.

The chain links TRBV29-1 to TRBJ2-5; TRBD1 might be the D (5 bases). V was pared by 7 bases and J by 0 bases, with 9 bases between. The CDR3 has 12 residues. Germline CDR1 SQVTM, CDR2 ANQGSEA. CDR3 sequence: CSAYRYQETQYF. CDR3 DNA sequence: TGCAGCGCTTACAGGTACCAAGAGACCCAGTACTTC. Full variable domain (rest looked up from reference TRBV29-1 and TRBJ2-5): SAVISQKPSRDICQRGTSLTIQCQVDSQVTMMFWYRQQPGQSLTLIATANQGSEATYESGFVIDKFPISRPNLTFSTLTVSNMSPEDSSIYLCSAYRYQETQYFGPGTRLLVL.

The table lists this clone with a count of one. This chain connects TRBV28 to TRBJ2-6, with 7 bases matching TRBD1. The ends lost 3 bases at V and 3 bases at J; junction bases unmatched: 2. The CDR3 contains 15 residues. From germline, CDR1 is MDHEN and CDR2 SYDVKM. CDR3 amino acids: CASSFPGGGANVLTF. The CDR3 DNA sequence: TGTGCCAGCAGTTTCCCAGGGGGTGGGGCCAACGTCCTGACTTTC. The whole variable domain, remainder taken from reference TRBV28 and TRBJ2-6, is DVKVTQSSRYLVKRTGEKVFLECVQDMDHENMFWYRQDPGLGLRLIYFSYDVKMKEKGDIPEGYSVSREKKERFSLILESASTNQTSMYLCASSFPGGGANVLTFGAGSRLTVL.

V usage is TRBV6-1 and J usage is TRBJ1-1; no clear D gene. Trimming left V 1 base short and J 4 bases short, with 13 bases between. Germline CDR1 MNHNS, CDR2 SASEGT. CDR3 size: 15 residues. The chain's CDR3 is CASSEEVWGGTEAFF. CDR3 in DNA: TGTGCCAGCAGTGAAGAAGTTTGGGGAGGCACTGAAGCTTTCTTT.

The CDR3 nucleotides are TGTGCCAGCAGCTTAATGGCGGGGGGGGCCTCTGGGGCCAACGTCCTGACTTTC. This gives the protein CASSLMAGGASGANVLTF. This chain uses TRBV7-2 with TRBJ2-6; 9 bases map to TRBD2. This CDR3 is built from 18 residues. CDR1 SGHTA and CDR2 FQGNSA come from the germline V gene. The trim removed 2 bases at V and 0 bases at J, leaving 5 bases unmatched.

V usage is TRBV27 and J usage is TRBJ2-7; weak D call: TRBD1 (6 bases). Per the germline V gene, CDR1 is MNHEY and CDR2 is SMNVEV (reference sequence). There are 15 residues in the CDR3. V lost 2 bases to trimming and J lost 5 bases, with 16 bases between them. CDR3 in DNA: TGTGCCAGCAGTTTAGTTGGGACACCAAGCGACGAGCAGTACTTC. Residues: CASSLVGTPSDEQYF.

This clone appeared a few times. The chain is built from TRBV5-5 and TRBJ1-5; weak D call: TRBD1 (6 bases). CDR1 and CDR2 from the germline V gene are SGHKS and YYEKEE (reference sequence). The CDR3 consists of 15 residues. V was clipped by 0 bases and J by 3 bases, with 10 bases between them. CDR3: CASSLVGGVNQPQHF. DNA of the CDR3: TGTGCCAGCAGCTTGGTAGGGGGTGTCAATCAGCCCCAGCATTTT.

The rearrangement uses TRBV30 and TRBJ2-7; D is unresolved. Trimming pared 0 bases from V and 3 bases from J, leaving 9 bases between. This CDR3 has 13 amino acids. In germline, CDR1 is GTSNPN, CDR2 SVGIG (reference sequence). The CDR3 protein is CAWSVSAIYEQYF. CDR3 DNA: TGTGCCTGGAGTGTCAGCGCGATCTACGAGCAGTACTTC.

The V call is TRBV11-1, the J call TRBJ2-3, with D possibly TRBD2 on 6 matching bases. Trimming shortened V by 5 bases and J by 9 bases, and 18 bases separated the two germline ends. Germline V CDR1 and CDR2: SGHAT, FQDESV (reference sequence). The CDR3 covers 14 residues. The CDR3 is CASSTRDFGATQYF. The CDR3 DNA reads as TGTGCCAGCAGCACCCGGGACTTTGGTGCCACGCAGTATTTT.

The gene calls are TRBV7-9 and TRBJ1-1, with TRBD1 identical over 7 bases. The V and J ends lost 3 bases and 0 bases, in that order; junction bases with no gene match: 7. This CDR3 contains 16 residues. The germline gives CDR1 SEHNR, CDR2 FQNEAQ (reference sequence). The CDR3: CASSLEETGVNTEAFF. In nucleotides, the CDR3 is TGTGCCAGCAGCTTGGAGGAAACAGGGGTGAACACTGAAGCTTTCTTT. Using reference TRBV7-9 and TRBJ1-1 for the parts outside the CDR3, the full variable domain is DTGVSQNPRHKITKRGQNVTFRCDPISEHNRLYWYRQTLGQGPEFLTYFQNEAQLEKSRLLSDRFSAERPKGSFSTLEIQRTEQGDSAMYLCASSLEETGVNTEAFFGQGTRLTVV.

V and J are TRBV6-1 and TRBJ1-1; TRBD1 matches 9 bases. There are 16 residues in the CDR3. The trim removed 1 base at V and 4 bases at J, leaving 7 bases unmatched. Germline CDR1 is MNHNS and CDR2 is SASEGT. Here the CDR3 DNA reads TGTGCCAGCAGTGAAGACCAATACAGGGGGCTCACTGAAGCTTTCTTT. It yields the protein CASSEDQYRGLTEAFF.

The sample holds one count of this clone. The rearrangement uses TRBV27 and TRBJ2-3, with 7 bases matching TRBD2. The CDR3 runs to 14 residues. V was pared by 2 bases and J by 9 bases, with 8 bases of the junction left unmatched. Germline V gene lookup returns CDR1 MNHEY and CDR2 SMNVEV (reference sequence). CDR3 loop: CASSLIAGGGTQYF. CDR3 nucleotide sequence: TGTGCCAGCAGTTTAATAGCGGGTGGTGGGACGCAGTATTTT.

The chain joins TRBV10-3 to TRBJ2-7; D unclear. Trimming shortened V by 6 bases and J by 4 bases, and 10 bases separated the two germline ends. CDR3 size: 12 residues. Germline V gene data show CDR1 as ENHRY and CDR2 as SYGVKD. The CDR3: CAISPRSYEQYF. For the CDR3, the DNA is TGTGCCATCAGCCCCCGGAGTTACGAGCAGTACTTC.